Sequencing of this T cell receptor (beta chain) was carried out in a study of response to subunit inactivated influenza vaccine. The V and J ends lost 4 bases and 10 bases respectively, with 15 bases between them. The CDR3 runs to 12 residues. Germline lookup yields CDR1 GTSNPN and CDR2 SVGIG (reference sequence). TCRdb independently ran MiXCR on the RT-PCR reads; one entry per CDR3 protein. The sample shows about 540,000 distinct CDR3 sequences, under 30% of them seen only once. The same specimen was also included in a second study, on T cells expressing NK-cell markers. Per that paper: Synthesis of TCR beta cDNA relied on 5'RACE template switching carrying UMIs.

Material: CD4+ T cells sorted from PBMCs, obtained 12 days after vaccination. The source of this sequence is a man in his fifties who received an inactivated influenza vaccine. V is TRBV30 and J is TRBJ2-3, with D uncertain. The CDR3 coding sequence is TGTGCCTGGACGAGCAACAGTATCTCGCAGTATTTT. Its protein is CAWTSNSISQYF.